This TCR beta chain was sequenced for a study of blood T cell repertoires in COVID-19. As for the study in general: Sites in the United States, Italy and Spain provided acute and convalescent COVID-19 samples. Sample material is recorded as cDNA or gDNA derived from T cells, B-cell-depleted T cells, or PBMCs.

Source study methods: By means of reference gene primer amplification, nucleated cell counts were estimated. Here immunoSEQ multiplex PCR was the method, and the copy in TCRdb shows in-frame clones only, minus some. V and J calls plus clone size are reproduced from that table; the DNA served to infer D and trimming. The sample yields about 100,000 clones, about 89% seen once. Germline lookup yields CDR1 SGHVS and CDR2 FQNEAQ. V shed 3 bases and J shed 2 bases, with 10 bases lying between them. This CDR3 region has 14 residues. V usage is TRBV7-8 and J usage is TRBJ1-1; D not resolved. Sequenced input: peripheral blood. This receptor was taken from a man aged 50-60 years with active COVID-19. The DNA of the CDR3 is TGTGCCAGCAGCTTGGCAGATTTTAACACTGAAGCTTTCTTT. Protein sequence: CASSLADFNTEAFF.